This T cell receptor (beta chain) was identified in a study of post-analysis software for immune sequencing data. The overall study: Patients had relapsing-remitting, secondary progressive or progressive-relapsing multiple sclerosis; some lacked subtype.

Unique molecular identifiers tagged the TCR beta cDNA libraries. The source material, about 0.9 to 10 million T cells, gave rise to roughly 0.5 million cDNA molecules. Using its own MiXCR run on the PCR reads, TCRdb lists one record per CDR3 protein. The table has hundreds of thousands of distinct CDR3 sequences, about 50% seen once. The V gene's germline CDR1 is SNHLY and CDR2 FYNNEI. This CDR3 spans 17 amino acids. V was shortened by 7 bases and J by 2 bases, with 23 bases between the two germline ends. Overall study results and limits: Samples sharing a preparation batch grouped tightly together when assessed by F measure. Normalized Chao1 diversity was significantly lower in multiple sclerosis patients than in controls. Relative to controls, patients had about 5 TRBV segments at higher frequency, with TRBV5-6, TRBV5-1 and TRBV20-1 among these.

On this clonotype: The target antigen is unknown.

V and J are TRBV2 and TRBJ2-5; D unclear. This sequence originates from a girl between 5 and 17 years old with multiple sclerosis. Sequencing was carried out using blood. In nucleotides, the CDR3 is TGTGCCAGCAACCGCTTCGTTGGGGTATCAGGTCAAGAGACCCAGTACTTC. Translated: CASNRFVGVSGQETQYF.